The 5 T cell receptor beta chains below all came from one sample that was sequenced in a study of T cells in Graves' hyperthyroidism and ophthalmopathy. Amplification of TCR beta CDR3 regions was performed using RNA transcripts as template. The primer set for the first-round RT-PCR of the TCR CDR3 was HTBI. One entry per CDR3 protein results from TCRdb running MiXCR on the multiplex PCR reads. The repertoire consists of a few hundred thousand distinct CDR3 sequences, with 18% occurring once and the leading ten covering around 47%. The source material was blood. The receptors here all came from a man between 35 and 55 years old with Graves' hyperthyroidism.

This rearrangement joins TRBV5-1 to TRBJ2-6; 7 nucleotides align to TRBD1. V lost 4 bases, J lost 2 bases, and 3 bases stayed unmatched. The CDR3 is 15 residues long. Germline CDR1 reads SGHRS; CDR2 reads YFSETQ. The CDR3 DNA sequence: TGCGCCAGCAGCCAGGGACAGCCTGGGGCCAACGTCCTGACTTTC. The encoded protein is CASSQGQPGANVLTF.

The sample holds many counts of this clonotype. V and J are TRBV13 and TRBJ2-7; 8 bases are shared with TRBD1. Trimming removed 6 bases from V and 3 bases from J; junction bases left unmatched: 10. The CDR3 length is 15 residues. CDR1 is PRHDT and CDR2 is FYEKMQ in the germline V gene (reference sequence). This CDR3 reads CASSRGGTGVYEQYF. The CDR3 region has the DNA TGTGCCAGCAGTAGAGGTGGGACAGGAGTCTACGAGCAGTACTTC. The full variable domain, rest sourced from reference TRBV13 and TRBJ2-7, is AAGVIQSPRHLIKEKRETATLKCYPIPRHDTVYWYQQGPGQDPQFLISFYEKMQSDKGSIPDRFSAQQFSDYHSELNMSSLELGDSALYFCASSRGGTGVYEQYFGPGTRLTVT.

This clonotype was seen at least ten times. V gene TRBV20-1 combines with J gene TRBJ2-2; D gene unclear. The CDR3 length is 12 residues. Germline V gene sequence: CDR1 DFQATT, CDR2 SNEGSKA (reference sequence). V gave up 3 bases and J gave up 1 base, with 3 bases separating them. CDR3 nucleotides: TGCAGTGCTAGCAGGAACACCGGGGAGCTGTTTTTT. This translates into CSASRNTGELFF.

The chain employs TRBV28 and TRBJ2-7; D remains ambiguous. Germline V gene lookup returns CDR1 MDHEN and CDR2 SYDVKM. V was pared by 8 bases and J by 4 bases, with 18 bases between. The CDR3 covers 14 residues. CDR3 residues: CASSSLRTNYEQYF. The DNA of the CDR3 is TGTGCCAGCTCAAGCCTGAGAACGAATTACGAGCAGTACTTC.

This clonotype was detected a few times. This rearrangement joins TRBV19 to TRBJ1-5; D remains ambiguous. Trimming stripped 5 bases from V and 0 bases from J, with 14 bases between. Germline V gene lookup returns CDR1 LNHDA and CDR2 SQIVND (reference sequence). This CDR3 contains 16 residues. The CDR3 DNA reads TGTGCCAGTAGTGACCGCTTCCAGAGTAGCAATCAGCCCCAGCATTTT. Translated, it gives CASSDRFQSSNQPQHF.